This T cell receptor beta chain appears in the sequencing data of a study of blood T cell repertoires in COVID-19. Study overall: Both acute and convalescent COVID-19 samples were obtained from the United States, Italy and Spain.

Germline CDR1 and CDR2: SGHNT and YYREEE (reference sequence). The CDR3 has 17 amino acids. The authors' processing: Scientists estimated how many nucleated cells there were by amplifying reference gene primers. The protocol was immunoSEQ multiplex PCR, while the TCRdb copy is restricted to in-frame clones and leaves out a portion. D and trimming were read from the DNA, whereas the V and J calls and clone size are those reported in that table. The sample carries under 350,000 clones, 65% to 90% recorded once. About this clone itself: At one boundary the junction diverges from the germline segment, which might be a read error.

The rearrangement uses TRBV5-4 and TRBJ2-1; D might be TRBD2 (6 bases). The origin of this receptor is a human donor in a cohort sampled during active COVID-19. Sequences were obtained from peripheral blood. DNA of the CDR3: TGTGCCAGCAGATTGGCCGGGAGCCGGGGGATCAACAATGAGCAGTTCTTC. This gives the protein CASRLAGSRGINNEQFF.